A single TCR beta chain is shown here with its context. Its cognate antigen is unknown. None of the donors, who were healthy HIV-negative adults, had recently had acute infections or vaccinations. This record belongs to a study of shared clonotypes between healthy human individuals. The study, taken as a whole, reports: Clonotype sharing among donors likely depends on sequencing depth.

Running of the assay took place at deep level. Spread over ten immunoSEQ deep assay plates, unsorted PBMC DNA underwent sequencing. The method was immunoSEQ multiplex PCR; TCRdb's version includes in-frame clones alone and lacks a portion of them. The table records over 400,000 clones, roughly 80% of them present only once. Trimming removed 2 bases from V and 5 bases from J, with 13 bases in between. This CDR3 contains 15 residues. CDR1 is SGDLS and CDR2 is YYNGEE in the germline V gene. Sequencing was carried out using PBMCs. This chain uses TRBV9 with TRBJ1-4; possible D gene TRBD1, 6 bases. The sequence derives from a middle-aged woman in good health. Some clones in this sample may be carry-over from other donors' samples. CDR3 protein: CASSVGGPGNEKLFF. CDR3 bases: TGTGCCAGCAGCGTTGGGGGCCCGGGGAATGAAAAACTGTTTTTT.